This passage covers 27 T cell receptor beta chains from one sample sequenced in a study of CD8+ T cells in alopecia areata. Isolated RNA was reverse transcribed into cDNA used as the sequencing template. Generated by immunoSEQ multiplex PCR, the TCRdb table keeps only in-frame clones and is missing some. The data hold 75,000 to 100,000 clones, with 41% observed a single time. The sequencing sample was made of CD4+ T cells sorted from blood. The source is a human donor with alopecia areata.

This clone was picked up one time. The chain combines TRBV4-2 with TRBJ1-4, with D possibly matching TRBD1 (5 bases). The V gene lost 5 bases and the J gene lost 6 bases, with 13 bases spanning the gap. The CDR3 is 14 amino acids. Germline loops: CDR1 LGHNA, CDR2 YNFKEQ. CDR3 amino acids: CASSFYRDDEKLFF. The CDR3 DNA is TGTGCCAGCAGCTTTTACCGGGACGATGAAAAACTGTTTTTT.

This clone was observed a handful of times. The chain uses TRBV4-2 and TRBJ2-1, with TRBD2 matching over 8 bases. This CDR3 comprises 17 residues. Germline V lookup: CDR1 LGHNA, CDR2 YNFKEQ. V trimming: 0 bases; J trimming: 2 bases; junction bases outside the gene matches: 6. The CDR3: CASSQDGLAGPYNEQFF. The CDR3 DNA sequence: TGTGCCAGCAGCCAAGATGGCCTAGCGGGCCCCTACAATGAGCAGTTCTTC.

V gene TRBV7-2 combines with J gene TRBJ2-7; the D gene is possibly TRBD1 (6 bases). Germline V gene lookup returns CDR1 SGHTA and CDR2 FQGNSA. Trimming removed 1 base from V and 4 bases from J, with 17 bases in between. The CDR3 contains 16 residues. CDR3 nucleotide sequence: TGTGCCAGCAGCTTAGAGGCCAGCCCAGGGGCGTACGAGCAGTACTTC. It codes for CASSLEASPGAYEQYF.

The genes are TRBV4-2 and TRBJ2-6; D is possibly TRBD1 or TRBD2 (5 bases each). The V end lost 3 bases, the J end lost 0 bases, and 9 bases lay between the germline ends. The CDR3 length is 16 residues. Looked up from germline, CDR1 is LGHNA and CDR2 is YNFKEQ. CDR3 residues: CASSQGDSSGANVLTF. CDR3 in DNA: TGTGCCAGCAGCCAGGGAGACAGCTCTGGGGCCAACGTCCTGACTTTC.

The V gene is TRBV6-5, the J gene TRBJ2-7; no definite D call. Looked up from germline, CDR1 is MNHEY and CDR2 is SVGAGI. The CDR3 has 16 amino acids. Trimming removed 4 bases at V and 1 base at J, with 17 bases between. The CDR3 DNA reads TGTGCCAGCAGTTTACTCCCTCCGGCGGAGTCCTACGAGCAGTACTTC. Its translation is CASSLLPPAESYEQYF.

In DNA, the CDR3 is TGTGCCTGGAGTGTACATTATCAACCCCTTAGCACAGATACGCAGTATTTT. It specifies CAWSVHYQPLSTDTQYF. The J gene is TRBJ2-3, the V gene TRBV30; D is unclear. V lost 0 bases and J 0 bases, leaving 16 bases between the germline ends. The CDR3 is made up of 17 amino acids. Germline-derived CDR1 and CDR2 are GTSNPN and SVGIG (reference sequence). The variable domain in full, completed from reference TRBV30 and TRBJ2-3, reads SQTIHQWPATLVQPVGSPLSLECTVEGTSNPNLYWYRQAAGRGLQLLFYSVGIGQISSEVPQNLSASRPQDRQFILSSKKLLLSDSGFYLCAWSVHYQPLSTDTQYFGPGTRLTVL.

This chain joins TRBV11-2 and TRBJ2-3; TRBD2 matches at 10 bases. V lost 0 bases, J lost 2 bases, and 8 bases stayed unmatched. Germline V gene data show CDR1 as SGHAT and CDR2 as FQNNGV. The CDR3 extends over 18 amino acids. Here the CDR3 reads CASSLDIWTSGNTDTQYF. In DNA form, the CDR3 reads TGTGCCAGCAGCTTAGATATCTGGACTAGCGGAAACACAGATACGCAGTATTTT.

V and J are TRBV2 and TRBJ2-7; D not resolved. Trimming removed 4 bases from V and 4 bases from J, with 20 bases in between. CDR1 and CDR2 (germline): SNHLY, FYNNEI. The CDR3 is 16 residues long. In DNA form, the CDR3 reads TGTGCCAGCAGTGCCCTAGTAGACTGGTACAGTTACGAGCAGTACTTC. The encoded protein is CASSALVDWYSYEQYF.

The sample holds a few counts of this clone. J is TRBJ2-3 and V is TRBV18, with D unresolved. The germline V and J ends were trimmed by 3 bases and 4 bases, with 8 bases remaining between them. The CDR3 sequence is 13 residues long. CDR1 KGHSH and CDR2 LQKENI come from the germline V gene. Here the CDR3 reads CASSPRNPDTQYF. The CDR3 region has the DNA TGTGCCAGCTCACCGAGGAACCCAGATACGCAGTATTTT.

The chain links TRBV2 to TRBJ1-1; 11 nucleotides line up with TRBD1. The CDR3 has 13 residues. The germline V gene encodes CDR1 SNHLY and CDR2 FYNNEI. V shed 6 bases, J shed 6 bases, and the junction held 3 bases outside the gene matches. The CDR3 DNA reads as TGTGCCAGCAGGGGACAGGGGGGCCCTGAAGCTTTCTTT. Encoded protein: CASRGQGGPEAFF. The whole variable domain, filled in from reference TRBV2 and TRBJ1-1, reads EPEVTQTPSHQVTQMGQEVILRCVPISNHLYFYWYRQILGQKVEFLVSFYNNEISEKSEIFDDQFSVERPDGSNFTLKIRSTKLEDSAMYFCASRGQGGPEAFFGQGTRLTVV.

This chain uses TRBV18 with TRBJ1-2; D gene uncertain. The CDR3 covers 12 residues. V was cut by 5 bases and J by 6 bases, with 10 bases left in between. CDR1 is KGHSH, CDR2 LQKENI, per germline. DNA for the CDR3: TGTGCCAGCTCAGAGACACGGGATGGCTACACCTTC. Encoded protein: CASSETRDGYTF. Looking up the rest from reference TRBV18 and TRBJ1-2 gives the full variable domain: NAGVMQNPRHLVRRRGQEARLRCSPMKGHSHVYWYRQLPEEGLKFMVYLQKENIIDESGMPKERFSAEFPKEGPSILRIQQVVRGDSAAYFCASSETRDGYTFGSGTRLTVV.

Notes on this clone: The same CDR3 arises from other DNA sequences in this sample as well. The CDR3 DNA reads TGTGCCAGCAGTCCCTCCACAGATACGCAGTATTTT. This gives the protein CASSPSTDTQYF. The chain couples TRBV27 to TRBJ2-3; no clear D gene. The length of the CDR3 is 12 residues. Trimming shortened V by 5 bases and J by 2 bases, and 5 bases separated the two germline ends. Per the germline V gene, CDR1 is MNHEY and CDR2 is SMNVEV (reference sequence).

In this sample, this clone turned up a few times. The gene calls are TRBV19 and TRBJ1-1; D ambiguous. Trimming removed 5 bases from V and 1 base from J, with 5 bases in between. The CDR3 is 12 residues long. Germline V gene data show CDR1 as LNHDA and CDR2 as SQIVND (reference sequence). CDR3 bases: TGTGCCAGTAGTTTGTCGAACACTGAAGCTTTCTTT. Amino acid sequence: CASSLSNTEAFF.

This clone was counted only a few times. CDR3 amino acids: CASSPRAVGVRQPQHF. The CDR3, as DNA: TGTGCCAGCAGTCCCCGTGCGGTGGGAGTGAGGCAGCCCCAGCATTTT. J is TRBJ1-5 and V is TRBV27; D gene unclear. In germline, CDR1 is MNHEY, CDR2 SMNVEV (reference sequence). V was cut by 5 bases and J by 7 bases, with 21 bases left in between. The CDR3 contains 16 residues.

This clone appeared a single time. This sequence joins TRBV27 and TRBJ2-7; 11 nucleotides match TRBD2. From germline, CDR1 is MNHEY and CDR2 SMNVEV (reference sequence). This CDR3 region has 16 residues. Trimming cost V 4 bases and J 3 bases; bases outside gene matches: 8. CDR3 in DNA: TGTGCCAGCAGTTCAGCAATAGCGGGAGGGTTCTACGAGCAGTACTTC. It codes for CASSSAIAGGFYEQYF.

The V gene is TRBV5-1, the J gene TRBJ1-1, with no clear D. CDR3 size: 17 residues. Looked up from germline, CDR1 is SGHRS and CDR2 is YFSETQ. Trimming took off 1 base at V and 1 base at J, with 17 bases between the two ends. CDR3 in amino acids: CASSLTVTTLRNTEAFF. CDR3 in DNA: TGCGCCAGCAGCTTGACGGTGACCACACTACGGAACACTGAAGCTTTCTTT.

CDR3: CASSLLQGGSGELFF. Here the CDR3 DNA reads TGTGCCAGCAGTCTCCTACAGGGCGGTTCCGGGGAGCTGTTTTTT. The gene calls are TRBV6-5 and TRBJ2-2; D may be TRBD1 (6 bases). The CDR3 contains 15 residues. Germline CDR1 MNHEY, CDR2 SVGAGI. V was clipped by 5 bases and J by 6 bases, with 16 bases between them.

This chain connects TRBV29-1 to TRBJ1-1, with TRBD1 as a possible D gene (6 bases). CDR1 SQVTM and CDR2 ANQGSEA come from the germline V gene. This CDR3 region has 13 residues. V gave up 6 bases and J gave up 5 bases, with 16 bases separating them. CDR3 in amino acids: CSVGDRPGTEAFF. Written as DNA, the CDR3 is TGCAGCGTCGGAGACAGGCCTGGGACTGAAGCTTTCTTT.

This rearrangement joins TRBV2 to TRBJ2-3; 7 nucleotides align to TRBD2. The length of the CDR3 is 15 residues. Germline CDR1 reads SNHLY; CDR2 reads FYNNEI. J gave up 10 bases and V 3 bases, and 13 bases lay outside the gene matches. CDR3 amino acids: CASSESFLAVKAQYF. The CDR3 DNA sequence: TGTGCCAGCAGTGAGTCATTCCTAGCGGTAAAGGCGCAGTATTTT.

The chain joins TRBV29-1 to TRBJ1-1; 7 bases align to TRBD1. The CDR3 covers 14 residues. CDR1 is SQVTM, CDR2 ANQGSEA, per germline. The J segment lost 3 bases and the V segment lost 4 bases, leaving 8 bases of the junction unmatched. CDR3 in amino acids: CSVAEGAGYTEAFF. The CDR3 bases are TGCAGCGTTGCCGAGGGGGCAGGTTACACTGAAGCTTTCTTT.

The chain combines TRBV5-1 with TRBJ2-3; 9 positions match TRBD1. The CDR3 length is 17 residues. Per germline, CDR1 SGHRS and CDR2 YFSETQ. The junction had 7 bases not matched to a gene; V was cut back by 1 base and J by 1 base. DNA of the CDR3: TGCGCCAGCAGCTTGAATCCGGGACAGGGTCGCACAGATACGCAGTATTTT. It specifies CASSLNPGQGRTDTQYF.

This CDR3 is CASSVTGGSLETQYF. DNA of the CDR3: TGTGCCAGCAGCGTAACAGGAGGGTCTTTAGAGACCCAGTACTTC. The chain carries TRBV9 and TRBJ2-5; a weak D match, TRBD2 (6 bases). Trimming stripped 1 base from V and 4 bases from J, with 14 bases between. The CDR3 extends over 15 amino acids. Germline V gives CDR1 SGDLS, CDR2 YYNGEE.

The V and J genes are TRBV30 and TRBJ2-7; D gene ambiguous. The CDR3 consists of 13 residues. Trimming removed 0 bases from V and 6 bases from J, with 12 bases in between. Germline loops: CDR1 GTSNPN, CDR2 SVGIG (reference sequence). The CDR3 DNA reads TGTGCCTGGAGTGTATCCCTACGTAGCGAGCAGTACTTC. Its translation is CAWSVSLRSEQYF.

The sample holds a few counts of this clone. The rearrangement links TRBV7-8 to TRBJ2-1; D is unresolved. Trimming took 1 base from V and 9 from J, leaving 13 bases between them. The CDR3 loop spans 14 amino acids. Looked up from germline, CDR1 is SGHVS and CDR2 is FQNEAQ. Here the CDR3 reads CASSLGGHGGEQFF. CDR3 in DNA: TGTGCCAGCAGCTTAGGCGGCCACGGCGGTGAGCAGTTCTTC.

The V and J genes are TRBV7-2 and TRBJ2-4; no clear D gene. Per the germline V gene, CDR1 is SGHTA and CDR2 is FQGNSA. The length of the CDR3 is 13 residues. Trimming shortened V by 3 bases and J by 3 bases, and 6 bases separated the two germline ends. The CDR3 coding sequence is TGTGCCAGCAGCTTTCCAAACAAAAACATTCAGTACTTC. Protein: CASSFPNKNIQYF.

The genes are TRBV29-1 and TRBJ1-1; D is unclear. Germline-derived CDR1 and CDR2 are SQVTM and ANQGSEA. This CDR3 region has 12 residues. Deletions cut 4 bases from V and 0 bases from J, with 6 bases between. The CDR3 region is CSVGSMNTEAFF. CDR3 coding DNA: TGCAGCGTTGGTAGCATGAACACTGAAGCTTTCTTT.

V and J are TRBV7-2 and TRBJ2-7; 15 bases match TRBD2. In germline, CDR1 is SGHTA, CDR2 FQGNSA. CDR3 length: 18 amino acids. J gave up 4 bases and V 4 bases, and 11 bases lay outside the gene matches. The CDR3 DNA follows: TGTGCCAGCAGCTGGACTAGCGGGGGGGCCGGTGATAGGTACGAGCAGTACTTC. Its protein is CASSWTSGGAGDRYEQYF.